This T cell receptor beta chain was retrieved from a study of T cells in Graves' hyperthyroidism and ophthalmopathy. Points from the study as a whole: Most expanded thyroid clonotypes above 0.001 recurred in blood. The model identified upcoming ophthalmopathy a median approximately six months ahead of onset.

This clonotype was recorded a few times. Its antigen is not identified. The ends lost 4 bases at V and 9 bases at J; junction bases unmatched: 8. In germline, CDR1 is SGHRS, CDR2 YFSETQ. This CDR3 spans 16 amino acids. Researchers took RNA transcripts and amplified the TCR beta CDR3 regions from them. An initial round of RT-PCR targeting the TCR CDR3 relied on the HTBI primer set. MiXCR, run by TCRdb on the multiplex PCR reads, gives a single entry per CDR3 protein. Of hundreds of thousands of distinct CDR3 sequences listed, less than 25% are singletons. Sample: blood. The sequence was collected from a man aged 25-40 years with Graves' ophthalmopathy. The V and J genes are TRBV5-1 and TRBJ2-1, with 15 bases identical to TRBD2. CDR3 sequence: CASSPGTSGRTGEQFF. CDR3 nucleotide sequence: TGCGCCAGCAGCCCCGGGACTAGCGGGAGGACAGGTGAGCAGTTCTTC. Together with reference TRBV5-1 and TRBJ2-1, the CDR3 gives the full variable domain: KAGVTQTPRYLIKTRGQQVTLSCSPISGHRSVSWYQQTPGQGLQFLFEYFSETQRNKGNFPGRFSGRQFSNSRSEMNVSTLELGDSALYLCASSPGTSGRTGEQFFGPGTRLTVL.